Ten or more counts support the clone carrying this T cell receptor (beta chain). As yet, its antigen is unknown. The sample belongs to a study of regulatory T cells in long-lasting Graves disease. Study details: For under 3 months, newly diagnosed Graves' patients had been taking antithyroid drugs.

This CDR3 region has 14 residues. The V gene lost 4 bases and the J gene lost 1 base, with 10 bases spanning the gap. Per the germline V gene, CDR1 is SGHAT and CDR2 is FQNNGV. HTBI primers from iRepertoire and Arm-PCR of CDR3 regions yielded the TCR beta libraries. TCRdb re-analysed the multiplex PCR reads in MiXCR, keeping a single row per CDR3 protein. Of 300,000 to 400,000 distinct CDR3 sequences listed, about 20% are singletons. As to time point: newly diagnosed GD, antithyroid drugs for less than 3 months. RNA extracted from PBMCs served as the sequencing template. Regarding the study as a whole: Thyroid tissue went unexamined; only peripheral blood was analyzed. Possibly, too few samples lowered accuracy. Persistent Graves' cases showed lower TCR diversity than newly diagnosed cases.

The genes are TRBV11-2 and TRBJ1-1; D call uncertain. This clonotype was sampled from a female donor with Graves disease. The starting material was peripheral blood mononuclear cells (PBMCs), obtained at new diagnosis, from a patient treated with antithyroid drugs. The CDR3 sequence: CASSSVDKNTEAFF. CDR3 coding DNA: TGTGCCAGCAGCTCGGTTGACAAGAACACTGAAGCTTTCTTT.